The 9 T cell receptor beta chains given below trace back to one sample, sequenced in a study of PD-1 blockade in classical Hodgkin lymphoma. Brentuximab vedotin exposure varied, and every patient relapsed after autologous stem cell transplantation. Produced via immunoSEQ multiplex PCR; TCRdb's table is partial and in-frame only. This sample has 45,000 to 55,000 clones, with roughly 73% found just once. This material consisted of peripheral blood mononuclear cells (PBMCs), taken before the second cycle of nivolumab. The receptors were sampled from a human donor with classical Hodgkin lymphoma.

The J gene is TRBJ1-1, the V gene TRBV4-2; D is uncertain. V was clipped by 4 bases and J by 3 bases, with 18 bases between them. CDR1 is LGHNA, CDR2 YNFKEQ, per germline. The CDR3 sequence is 16 residues long. CDR3 bases: TGTGCCAGCAGCCCCCCCTTCGGGTATCGGGACACTGAAGCTTTCTTT. It codes for CASSPPFGYRDTEAFF.

V usage is TRBV11-2 and J usage is TRBJ2-5; D is possibly TRBD2 (7 bases). Germline-derived CDR1 and CDR2 are SGHAT and FQNNGV. Trimming left V 5 bases short and J 5 bases short, with 18 bases between. This CDR3 comprises 15 residues. The CDR3 DNA follows: TGTGCCAGCAGCCCCTACTACGGGGGGCGGGAGACCCAGTACTTC. This encodes CASSPYYGGRETQYF.

As to this clone: Other nucleotide sequences from this sample produce the same CDR3. J is TRBJ2-7 and V is TRBV11-3; D is ambiguous. V was pared by 2 bases and J by 4 bases, with 9 bases between. Germline V gene lookup returns CDR1 SGHNT and CDR2 YENEEA. The CDR3 loop spans 13 amino acids. The CDR3 DNA sequence: TGTGCCAGCAGCTTAACACCCTCTTACGAGCAGTACTTC. It encodes CASSLTPSYEQYF. The full variable domain, its missing parts supplied by reference TRBV11-3 and TRBJ2-7, is EAGVVQSPRYKIIEKKQPVAFWCNPISGHNTLYWYLQNLGQGPELLIRYENEEAVDDSQLPKDRFSAERLKGVDSTLKIQPAELGDSAVYLCASSLTPSYEQYFGPGTRLTVT.

This chain joins TRBV5-1 and TRBJ2-7; 7 bases align to TRBD1. The germline V gene encodes CDR1 SGHRS and CDR2 YFSETQ. Trimming removed 3 bases from V and 6 bases from J; junction bases left unmatched: 9. This CDR3 spans 14 amino acids. The CDR3 reads CASSSTGFMGEQYF. Written as DNA, the CDR3 is TGCGCCAGCAGCTCGACAGGGTTCATGGGCGAGCAGTACTTC.

DNA for the CDR3: TGTGCCAGCAGCCCAACGGGAGCCGCTACAGATACGCAGTATTTT. Protein product: CASSPTGAATDTQYF. The V call is TRBV11-3, the J call TRBJ2-3; D perhaps matches TRBD2 (6 bases). The length of the CDR3 is 15 residues. V lost 5 bases to trimming and J lost 3 bases, with 15 bases between them. Germline V gives CDR1 SGHNT, CDR2 YENEEA.

This clone was seen only a few times. The chain combines TRBV6-5 with TRBJ2-7; D is ambiguous. Trimming removed 4 bases from V and 6 bases from J, with 13 bases in between. Germline V CDR1 and CDR2: MNHEY, SVGAGI. The CDR3 is 13 amino acids. CDR3 sequence (DNA): TGTGCCAGCAGTTCATTGATGCAAGGCGAGCAGTACTTC. Protein: CASSSLMQGEQYF.

This rearrangement joins TRBV19 to TRBJ1-3; maybe TRBD1 (6 bases). V gave up 4 bases and J gave up 8 bases, with 15 bases separating them. The CDR3 has 14 amino acids. The germline V gene has CDR1 LNHDA and CDR2 SQIVND (reference sequence). This chain's CDR3 is CASSSRGPPDTIYF. CDR3 nucleotide sequence: TGTGCCAGTAGTAGCAGGGGTCCTCCGGACACCATATATTTT.

The V call is TRBV5-6, the J call TRBJ2-7; D is undetermined. This CDR3 is built from 13 residues. Trimming took 0 bases from V and 2 from J, leaving 6 bases between them. The germline V gene encodes CDR1 SGHDT and CDR2 YYEEEE. Here the CDR3 reads CASSLVITYEQYF. The DNA for the CDR3 is TGTGCCAGCAGCTTGGTAATCACCTACGAGCAGTACTTC. Variable domain in full (rest from reference TRBV5-6 and TRBJ2-7): DAGVTQSPTHLIKTRGQQVTLRCSPKSGHDTVSWYQQALGQGPQFIFQYYEEEERQRGNFPDRFSGHQFPNYSSELNVNALLLGDSALYLCASSLVITYEQYFGPGTRLTVT.

This clone was counted a few times. The chain has TRBV27 and TRBJ1-1, with TRBD1 matching 10 bases. Per germline, CDR1 MNHEY and CDR2 SMNVEV (reference sequence). The CDR3 sequence is 14 residues long. The junction had 4 bases not matched to a gene; V was cut back by 3 bases and J by 6 bases. The CDR3 here is CASSLGQGRSEAFF. The DNA of the CDR3 is TGTGCCAGCAGTTTGGGACAGGGGAGGTCTGAAGCTTTCTTT.